The source of this TCR beta chain is a study of Graves' ophthalmopathy and Graves' hyperthyroidism. Diagnosis used clinical symptoms, serum thyroxine, TRAb, thyroid ultrasound and orbital computed tomography. Transcripts of RNA were the source for amplifying TCR beta CDR3 regions. RT-PCR in the first round used HTBI primers; a second-round multiplex PCR followed. Each CDR3 protein gets one entry after TCRdb re-called the multiplex PCR reads with MiXCR. The table lists approximately 640,000 distinct CDR3 sequences, under 50% of them singletons. Sequencing was done on a sample of peripheral blood. This sequence was found in an adult man with Graves' ophthalmopathy.

CDR3 in DNA: TGTGCCCTGGGAGAGACCCAGTACTTC. Translating gives CALGETQYF. The V and J genes are TRBV7-9 and TRBJ2-5; D gene uncertain. Germline values: CDR1 SEHNR, CDR2 FQNEAQ (reference sequence). V was clipped by 11 bases and J by 4 bases, with 5 bases between them. CDR3 length: 9 residues.